This paragraph reports one T cell receptor beta chain. With 3 bases clipped from V and 0 bases from J, the junction kept 9 bases outside the gene matches. Germline loops: CDR1 KGHSH, CDR2 LQKENI. The CDR3 runs to 17 residues. The PCR employed 60 Vbeta primers together with 13 Jbeta primers. This table comes from immunoSEQ multiplex PCR, and its TCRdb copy is limited to in-frame clones, with some not included. The sample carries approximately 110,000 clones, approximately 80% recorded once. This specimen comes from a study of cytomegalovirus exposure and HLA in healthy donors. The rearrangement uses TRBV18 and TRBJ2-3, with TRBD2 matching over 7 bases. Input material: PBMCs. This receptor was taken from a man between 25 and 39 years old in good health and CMV-seropositive. In DNA form, the CDR3 reads TGTGCCAGCTCACCCTCCTGGGCGGGGGAGAGCACAGATACGCAGTATTTT. It codes for CASSPSWAGESTDTQYF.